These T cell receptor beta chains were read from a single sample in a study of tissue T cells after allogeneic stem cell transplantation. Using immunoSEQ multiplex PCR, the repertoire was profiled, and TCRdb retains in-frame clones only, with some absent. Altogether 28,000 or so clones are present, about 89% being singletons, with the ten largest covering roughly 2%. Specimen: blood, collected before transplantation. Source of these receptors: a male donor at least 60 years old who later had graft-versus-host disease after an allogeneic stem cell transplant. Each CDR3 is given with its conserved first and last residue. Each record gives: D gene, clone size, V gene, J gene, CDR3 DNA, CDR3 protein. D genes are given only for firm matches. Size tells how often a clone was seen (once, few, many) or the class of an expanded clone, and some rows leave it out.

.	.	TRBV6-1	TRBJ2-7	TGTGCCAGCAGTGAAGTGAGAAGCCCTGTCTACGAGCAGTACTTC	CASSEVRSPVYEQYF
.	.	TRBV4-1	TRBJ2-1	TGCGCCAGCAGCCAAGATGGCCAGGAACAGTTCTTC	CASSQDGQEQFF
TRBD1	.	TRBV7-6	TRBJ1-4	TGTGCCAGCAGCTTAAGGGACAGTAATGAAAAACTGTTTTTT	CASSLRDSNEKLFF
TRBD1	.	TRBV2	TRBJ1-3	TGTGCCAGCCTCCGGGACAGACCTTTAAACTCTGGAAACACCATATATTTT	CASLRDRPLNSGNTIYF
TRBD1	.	TRBV29-1	TRBJ1-2	TGCAGCGTTTCAGGGGACAGGGGGACTTATGGCTACACCTTC	CSVSGDRGTYGYTF
.	once	TRBV24-1	TRBJ2-5	TGTGCCACCAGTGACCGGACAGTTGAGGGGACCCAGTACTTC	CATSDRTVEGTQYF
.	.	TRBV3-1/TRBV3-2	TRBJ1-4	TGTGCCAGCAGCAATGTAGAACGGGGAAATGAAAAACTGTTTTTT	CASSNVERGNEKLFF
.	.	TRBV6-4	TRBJ1-6	TGTGCCAGCAGGGCGGAAGGCGGGGGATCACCCCTCCACTTT	CASRAEGGGSPLHF
.	few	TRBV5-1	TRBJ1-2	TGCGCCAGCAGCTTGGAAGGGGCAGGGCTTGGCTACACCTTC	CASSLEGAGLGYTF
.	.	TRBV4-3	TRBJ1-1	TGCGCCAGCAGCCAAGATCCCTGGACGGTTGAAGCTTTCTTT	CASSQDPWTVEAFF
.	.	TRBV6-5	TRBJ2-3	TGTGCCAGCCTTCGTGGAGGGACAGATACGCAGTATTTT	CASLRGGTDTQYF
.	.	TRBV10-3	TRBJ2-7	TGTGCCATCAGTGAGTCGGGGGGGGCGATTAACGAGCAGTACTTC	CAISESGGAINEQYF
.	.	TRBV19	TRBJ2-7	TGTGCCAGTAGTATAGACTTCCCCCCTCCCCCCGTGGCAACAGGGAGCTCCTACGAGCAGTACTTC	CASSIDFPPPPVATGSSYEQYF
.	.	TRBV20-1	TRBJ1-2	TGCAGTGCTATTGACAGGAAAGATAACTATGGCTACACCTTC	CSAIDRKDNYGYTF
TRBD2	.	TRBV6-2/TRBV6-3	TRBJ2-1	TGTGCCAGCAGTTCCGGGACTAGCGGGACACCCAATGAGCAGTTCTTC	CASSSGTSGTPNEQFF
TRBD1	.	TRBV6-5	TRBJ1-2	TGTGCCAGCAGGCGACAGGGGGGGAACTATGGCTACACCTTC	CASRRQGGNYGYTF
TRBD1	.	TRBV19	TRBJ1-2	TGTGCCAGTAGTCACAAGAAACAGGGGTACACCTTC	CASSHKKQGYTF
TRBD1	.	TRBV24-1	TRBJ2-5	TGTGCCACCAGTGAAACAGGGGTGGGAGAGACCCAGTACTTC	CATSETGVGETQYF
.	.	TRBV7-2	TRBJ1-2	TGTGCCAGCAGCTTACCCAGCTTCAACTATGGCTACACCTTC	CASSLPSFNYGYTF
.	once	TRBV19	TRBJ1-6	TGTGCCAGTAGTGCCTTAAGGAACGCGGATTCACCCCTCCACTTT	CASSALRNADSPLHF
TRBD2	.	TRBV11-3	TRBJ2-5	TGTGCCAGCAGCCTTACTAGCGGGATAGGGGAGACCCAGTACTTC	CASSLTSGIGETQYF
.	.	TRBV6-4	TRBJ1-2	TGTGCCAGCAGTGACCAGGGGTCGGCTGGCTACACCTTC	CASSDQGSAGYTF
.	few	TRBV5-4	TRBJ1-4	TGTGCCAGCAGCCCCCGTTATGGGCTAAATGAAAAACTGTTTTTT	CASSPRYGLNEKLFF
.	.	TRBV28	TRBJ1-2	TGTGCCAGCAGTTTCCAAGGGGCGGGGAACTATGGCTACACCTTC	CASSFQGAGNYGYTF
.	.	TRBV18	TRBJ1-4	TGTGCCAGTTCTCCTAGACGCATCCGGGCTAATGAAAAACTGTTTTTT	CASSPRRIRANEKLFF
.	.	TRBV19	TRBJ2-1	TGTGCCAGTAGTTATCAGTCTCGGGGGCAGTTCTTC	CASSYQSRGQFF
TRBD1	.	TRBV29-1	TRBJ2-6	TGCAGCGTTGAAGGGACAGGACGAGTTGGGGCCAACGTCCTGACTTTC	CSVEGTGRVGANVLTF
.	.	TRBV5-4	TRBJ1-2	TGTGCCAGCAGCTTGGACAGCCAGGGAGGCTACACCTTC	CASSLDSQGGYTF
TRBD2	once	TRBV7-3	TRBJ2-2	TGTGCCAGCAGCTTACCCGGGGGGACCGGGGAGCTGTTTTTT	CASSLPGGTGELFF
TRBD2	.	TRBV2	TRBJ2-6	TGTGCCAGCACCCGGACTAGCGGGATATCTGGGGCCAACGTCCTGACTTTC	CASTRTSGISGANVLTF
.	once	TRBV19	TRBJ1-4	TGTGCCAGTAGTATAGTAGGGGCAACTAATGAAAAACTGTTTTTT	CASSIVGATNEKLFF
TRBD1	.	TRBV6-5	TRBJ1-5	TGTGCCAGCAGCAGACAGGGGGATCAGCCCCAGCATTTT	CASSRQGDQPQHF
.	.	TRBV27	TRBJ2-7	TGTGCCAGCAGTTTATTTCGTCAATCCTACGAGCAGTACTTC	CASSLFRQSYEQYF
TRBD2	.	TRBV29-1	TRBJ2-7	TGCAGCGTTTTACTAGCGGGCCGAACCTACGAGCAGTACTTC	CSVLLAGRTYEQYF
.	.	TRBV11-3	TRBJ2-5	TGTGCCAGCAGCTTAGGCAGCATCGGATACCAAGAGACCCAGTACTTC	CASSLGSIGYQETQYF
TRBD1	.	TRBV5-1	TRBJ1-1	TGCGCCAGCAGCTTGGGACAGGGACGGGACACTGAAGCTTTCTTT	CASSLGQGRDTEAFF
TRBD2	.	TRBV7-3	TRBJ2-2	TGTGCCAGCAGACTGGGGGTAGCGGGAGTTGGAACCGGGGAGCTGTTTTTT	CASRLGVAGVGTGELFF
.	.	TRBV7-2	TRBJ2-3	TGTGCCAGCAGCTTTTCTCGGAATAAAGATACGCAGTATTTT	CASSFSRNKDTQYF
.	.	TRBV12-3/TRBV12-4	TRBJ2-7	TGTGCCAGCAGTTCTATCTACGAGCAGTACTTC	CASSSIYEQYF
.	once	TRBV7-2	TRBJ2-7	TGTGCCAGCAGCCGCCTGCGGCAGCCACCCTACGAGCAGTACTTC	CASSRLRQPPYEQYF
.	.	TRBV5-4	TRBJ1-1	TGTGCCAGCAGCTTTAGGATGGGGAACACTGAAGCTTTCTTT	CASSFRMGNTEAFF